The 13 T cell receptor beta chains in this list originate from one sample, sequenced in a study of blood T cell repertoires in COVID-19. Some clones are missing from TCRdb's copy, which holds only in-frame ones; the method was immunoSEQ multiplex PCR. The sample contains some 170,000 clones, around 83% of which appear only once. Specimen: PBMCs or T cells enriched from blood (not recorded which). The receptors stem from a man in his fifties or sixties who had recovered from COVID-19.

V is TRBV10-1 and J is TRBJ1-4, with 10 positions matching TRBD1. Germline V lookup: CDR1 WNHNN, CDR2 SYGVQD (reference sequence). The V and J ends lost 4 bases and 6 bases, in that order; junction bases with no gene match: 5. The CDR3 is 15 residues long. DNA for the CDR3: TGCGCCAGCAGTGCCAGACAGGGGGCGGATGAAAAACTGTTTTTT. Translating it yields CASSARQGADEKLFF.

The J gene is TRBJ2-7, the V gene TRBV4-1, with 9 nucleotides matching TRBD1. This CDR3 contains 16 residues. Germline trimming cut 4 bases from V and 6 bases from J; bases unmatched to any gene: 13. Looked up from germline, CDR1 is MGHRA and CDR2 is YSYEKL. The CDR3 loop reads CASSPTGGTGSREQYF. The CDR3 nucleotides read TGCGCCAGCAGCCCTACCGGCGGGACAGGGAGCCGCGAGCAGTACTTC.

The chain has TRBV5-5 and TRBJ1-5, with D tentatively TRBD1 (5 bases). V was cut by 4 bases and J by 5 bases, with 13 bases left in between. The CDR3 contains 14 residues. Germline CDR1 SGHKS, CDR2 YYEKEE (reference sequence). CDR3 in amino acids: CASSQRQLDQPQHF. DNA of the CDR3: TGTGCCAGCAGCCAAAGACAGTTAGATCAGCCCCAGCATTTT.

V and J are TRBV9 and TRBJ1-2, with D uncertain. CDR1 is SGDLS and CDR2 is YYNGEE in the germline V gene. Trimming took off 4 bases at V and 8 bases at J, with 24 bases between the two ends. This CDR3 region has 16 residues. The CDR3 DNA is TGTGCCAGCAGCCAGACCCCCCAGCAACAACTATCCGGCTACACCTTC. Amino acid sequence: CASSQTPQQQLSGYTF.

The chain is built from TRBV5-1 and TRBJ2-3, with 11 bases lining up with TRBD2. Trimming took 4 bases from V and 0 from J; bases not matched to a gene: 7. Germline CDR1 reads SGHRS; CDR2 reads YFSETQ. This CDR3 region has 17 residues. CDR3 nucleotide sequence: TGCGCCAGCAGCCCACCGAGGACTAGCGGGAGCACAGATACGCAGTATTTT. Translating gives CASSPPRTSGSTDTQYF.

This clone has only a few counts. Other DNA sequences from this sample encode an identical CDR3 as well. This chain connects TRBV19 to TRBJ2-7; D perhaps matches TRBD2 (5 bases). The CDR3 length is 15 residues. Germline CDR1 is LNHDA and CDR2 is SQIVND (reference sequence). Trimming left V 2 bases short and J 0 bases short, with 11 bases between. The CDR3: CASSILSGSSYEQYF. The CDR3 DNA is TGTGCCAGTAGTATACTGAGCGGAAGCTCCTACGAGCAGTACTTC.

V and J are TRBV5-1 and TRBJ2-2; 10 bases line up with TRBD1. The CDR3 consists of 16 residues. Germline values: CDR1 SGHRS, CDR2 YFSETQ. Losses at the gene ends were 5 bases for V and 6 bases for J; bases not matched to a gene: 10. The CDR3: CASRGQGRLLAGELFF. The CDR3 nucleotides read TGCGCCAGCAGGGGACAGGGGAGGTTATTGGCCGGGGAGCTGTTTTTT.

The V and J genes are TRBV5-3 and TRBJ2-7; TRBD1 might be the D (6 bases). TRBV5-3 is sorted into the ORF group, with uncertain function. The V and J ends lost 4 bases and 1 base respectively, with 21 bases between them. The CDR3 is 17 residues long. Here the CDR3 reads CARSPHRDPKTSYEQYF. CDR3 DNA sequence: TGTGCCAGAAGCCCGCACAGGGATCCGAAAACATCCTACGAGCAGTACTTC.

This sequence joins TRBV15 and TRBJ1-6, with 7 nucleotides matching TRBD1. The J segment lost 7 bases and the V segment lost 6 bases, leaving 3 bases of the junction unmatched. CDR3 length: 13 residues. Germline CDR1 is LNHNV and CDR2 is YYDKDF (reference sequence). The CDR3, as DNA: TGTGCCACCAGTAAGGGACAGAATTCACCCCTCCACTTT. Its protein product is CATSKGQNSPLHF.

The CDR3 reads CAWSGGGETQYF. The CDR3, as DNA: TGTGCCTGGAGTGGGGGGGGAGAGACCCAGTACTTC. This rearrangement joins TRBV30 to TRBJ2-5, with TRBD2 matching 7 bases. The CDR3 runs 12 residues. In germline, CDR1 is GTSNPN, CDR2 SVGIG (reference sequence). V shed 1 base and J 4 bases; nucleotides not matched to a gene: 0.

In DNA, the CDR3 is TGTGCCAGCAGCCCCGACAGGCACTATGGCTACACCTTC. Translating it yields CASSPDRHYGYTF. V is TRBV5-8 and J is TRBJ1-2, with D tentatively TRBD1 (6 bases). Germline lookup yields CDR1 SGHTS and CDR2 YDEGEE. CDR3 length: 13 residues. The ends were cut back, 4 bases at V and 3 bases at J, with 10 bases in the middle.

This clone was recorded once. V and J are TRBV3-1 (or the pseudogene TRBV3-2) and TRBJ2-7; 7 bases map to TRBD2. The ends lost 8 bases at V and 0 bases at J; junction bases unmatched: 7. The CDR3 loop spans 14 amino acids. CDR1 and CDR2 from the germline V gene are LGHDT and YNNKEL (reference sequence). The CDR3 reads CASGATSASYEQYF. For the CDR3, the DNA is TGTGCCAGCGGCGCTACTAGCGCCTCCTACGAGCAGTACTTC.

The V and J genes are TRBV7-9 and TRBJ2-5; D unresolved. CDR1 and CDR2 from the germline V gene are SEHNR and FQNEAQ (reference sequence). V was shortened by 5 bases and J by 3 bases, with 13 bases between the two germline ends. The length of the CDR3 is 14 residues. This CDR3 reads CASSPTAPKETQYF. CDR3 bases: TGTGCCAGCAGCCCCACCGCGCCAAAAGAGACCCAGTACTTC.